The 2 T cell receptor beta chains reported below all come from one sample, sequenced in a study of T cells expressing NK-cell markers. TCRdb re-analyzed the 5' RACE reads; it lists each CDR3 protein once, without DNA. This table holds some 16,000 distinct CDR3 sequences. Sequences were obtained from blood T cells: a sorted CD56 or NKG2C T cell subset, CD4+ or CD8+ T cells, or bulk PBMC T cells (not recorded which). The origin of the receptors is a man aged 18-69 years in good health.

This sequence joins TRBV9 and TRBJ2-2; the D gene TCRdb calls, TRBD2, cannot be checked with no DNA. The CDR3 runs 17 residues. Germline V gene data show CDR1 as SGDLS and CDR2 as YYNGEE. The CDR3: CASSPSGSGQNTGELFF. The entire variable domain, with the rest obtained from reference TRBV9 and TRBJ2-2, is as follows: DSGVTQTPKHLITATGQRVTLRCSPRSGDLSVYWYQQSLDQGLQFLIQYYNGEERAKGNILERFSAQQFPDLHSELNLSSLELGDSALYFCASSPSGSGQNTGELFFGEGSRLTVL.

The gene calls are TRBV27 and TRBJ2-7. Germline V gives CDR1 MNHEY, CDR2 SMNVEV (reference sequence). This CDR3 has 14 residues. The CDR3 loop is CASSLSREGLEQYF.